Detailed here is one T cell receptor (beta chain). The data originate from a study of blood T cell repertoires in COVID-19. In the study overall: Both acute and convalescent COVID-19 samples were obtained from the United States, Italy and Spain.

Per the authors' pipeline: Researchers report that nucleated cell counts were estimated from reference gene primer amplification. The data were produced by immunoSEQ multiplex PCR, yet TCRdb's version contains in-frame clones alone and is incomplete. V, J and clone size were drawn from that table, and D and trimming were deduced from the DNA. The sample lists over 200,000 clones, approximately 79% occurring once. V lost 2 bases, J lost 4 bases, and 6 bases lay in between. The CDR3 has 13 amino acids. Germline V gives CDR1 MDHEN, CDR2 SYDVKM. The TCR sequence derives from a human donor in a cohort sampled during active COVID-19. The chain employs TRBV28 and TRBJ2-1; D is undetermined. The sample was peripheral blood. The CDR3 reads CASSLARYNEQFF. The CDR3 DNA reads TGTGCCAGCAGTTTAGCTCGGTACAATGAGCAGTTCTTC.